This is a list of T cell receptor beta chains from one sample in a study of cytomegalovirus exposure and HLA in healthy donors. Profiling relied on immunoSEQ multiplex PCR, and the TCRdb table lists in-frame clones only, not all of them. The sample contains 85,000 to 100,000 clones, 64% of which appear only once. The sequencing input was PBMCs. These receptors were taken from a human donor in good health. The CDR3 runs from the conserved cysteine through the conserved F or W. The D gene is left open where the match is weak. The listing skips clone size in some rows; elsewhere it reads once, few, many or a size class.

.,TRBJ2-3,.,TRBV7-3,TGTGCCAGCAGCTTAGATACGGGCACAGATACGCAGTATTTT,CASSLDTGTDTQYF
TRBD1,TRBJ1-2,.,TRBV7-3,TGTGCCAGCAGCCCCGACAGGGCCAACTATGGCTACACCTTC,CASSPDRANYGYTF
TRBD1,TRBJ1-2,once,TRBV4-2,TGTGCCAGCAGCCAAGCCGGACAGGCTATGAGGTACACCTTC,CASSQAGQAMRYTF
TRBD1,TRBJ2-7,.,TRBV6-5,TGTGCCAGCAGCTTGGGACAGGAGCCCTACGAGCAGTACTTC,CASSLGQEPYEQYF
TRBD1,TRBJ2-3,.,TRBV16,TGTGCCAGCAGCCAATGGGGACAGACCACAGATACGCAGTATTTT,CASSQWGQTTDTQYF
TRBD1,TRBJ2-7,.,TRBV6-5,TGTGCCAGCCGCCGCGGACAGGGGTCCTACGAGCAGTACTTC,CASRRGQGSYEQYF
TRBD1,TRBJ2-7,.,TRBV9,TGTGCCAGCAGCCAAGGTACGGGACAGGGTTTTCGCGAGCAGTACTTC,CASSQGTGQGFREQYF
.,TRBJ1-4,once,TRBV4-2,TGTGCCAGCAGCCAAGCCGCAGGGCGTAATGAAAAACTGTTTTTT,CASSQAAGRNEKLFF
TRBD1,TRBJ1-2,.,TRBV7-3,TGTGCCAGCAGCGACATCGGGACAGGGGCGAGTGGCTACACCTTC,CASSDIGTGASGYTF
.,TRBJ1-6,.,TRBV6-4,TGTGCCAGCAGTGACACGGGTGGGTCCCTCCACTTT,CASSDTGGSLHF
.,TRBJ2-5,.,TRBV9,TGTGCCAGCAGCGTAGCCCCTCCGGGAGGACAGCAAGAGACCCAGTACTTC,CASSVAPPGGQQETQYF
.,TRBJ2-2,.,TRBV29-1,TGCAGCGGGAGGGGGGGGGCGAACACCGGGGAGCTGTTTTTT,CSGRGGANTGELFF
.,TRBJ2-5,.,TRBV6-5,TGTGCCAGCAGTTACTCCCACGCGGGCGGGGAGACCCAGTACTTC,CASSYSHAGGETQYF
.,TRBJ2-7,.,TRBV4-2,TGTGCCAGCAGCCAAGATTGGGTAGGGTCAGGGTCTTCCTACGAGCAGTACTTC,CASSQDWVGSGSSYEQYF
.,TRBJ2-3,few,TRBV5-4,TGTGCCAGCAGCTTGGCGGGCACAGATACGCAGTATTTT,CASSLAGTDTQYF
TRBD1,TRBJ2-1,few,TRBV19,TGTGCCAGTAGGCGACAGGGGGCCTTCTACAATGAGCAGTTCTTC,CASRRQGAFYNEQFF
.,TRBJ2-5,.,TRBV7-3,TGTGCCAGCAGCCCCGCGTATCGAGAGACCCAGTACTTC,CASSPAYRETQYF
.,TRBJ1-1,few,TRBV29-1,TGCAGCGGCATTCAGGGAAACACTGAAGCTTTCTTT,CSGIQGNTEAFF
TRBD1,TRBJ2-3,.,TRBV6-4,TGTGCCAGCAGTCCCCGATTCAGACCGGGACAGGGGGGATTTGGTACGCAGTATTTT,CASSPRFRPGQGGFGTQYF
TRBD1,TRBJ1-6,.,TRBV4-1,TGCGCCAGCAGCCTCGAGGGACAGGGGGTAGGTTCACCCCTCCACTTT,CASSLEGQGVGSPLHF
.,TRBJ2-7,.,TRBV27,TGTGCCATCAAACCCTCGGGGGTAGCAAATGGCGAGCAGTACTTC,CAIKPSGVANGEQYF
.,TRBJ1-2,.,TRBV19,TGTGCCAGTAGTTCCAGGGTTAACTTTCCCTATGGCTACACCTTC,CASSSRVNFPYGYTF
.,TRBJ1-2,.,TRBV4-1,TGTGCCAGCAGCCAAGATAGCAGGGCGGAGAACACCTTC,CASSQDSRAENTF
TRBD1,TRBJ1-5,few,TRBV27,TGTGCCAGCAGCGGACAGGGGAGGGTCTTGAGCAATCAGCCCCAGCATTTT,CASSGQGRVLSNQPQHF
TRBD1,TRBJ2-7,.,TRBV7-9,TGTGCCAGCAGCTTATCGGGACAGGGGTCCCTGGGAAGGTTTTGGCAGTACTTC,CASSLSGQGSLGRFWQYF
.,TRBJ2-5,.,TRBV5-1,TGCGCCAGCAGCTTGGCCGGGACTTACCAAGAGACCCAGTACTTC,CASSLAGTYQETQYF
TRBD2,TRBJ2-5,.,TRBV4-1,TGCGCCAGCAGCCAAGAGAGGGGACTAGCGGGGACCGGCCAAGAGACCCAGTACTTC,CASSQERGLAGTGQETQYF
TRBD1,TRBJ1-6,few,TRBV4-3,TGCGCCAGCAGCCAAAGGACAGGGGGTTCGAATTCACCCCTCCACTTT,CASSQRTGGSNSPLHF
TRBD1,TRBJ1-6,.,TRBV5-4,TGTGCCAGCAGCCCGCACAGGGGAGGAGATTCACCCCTCCACTTT,CASSPHRGGDSPLHF
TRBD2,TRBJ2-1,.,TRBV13,TGTGCCAGCAGCGGGGAGGGAATGGAGCAGTTCTTC,CASSGEGMEQFF
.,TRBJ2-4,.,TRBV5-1,TGCGCCAGCAGTGTACAGGGAATTGAAAACATTCAGTACTTC,CASSVQGIENIQYF
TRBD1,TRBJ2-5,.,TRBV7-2,TGTGCCAGCAGCTTACGACAGGGGGGAGAGACCCAGTACTTC,CASSLRQGGETQYF
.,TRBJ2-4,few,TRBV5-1,TGCGCCAGCAGCATCGACCCCATTGGGGGGCCTAGCGGCGCACTAGCCAAAAACATTCAGTACTTC,CASSIDPIGGPSGALAKNIQYF
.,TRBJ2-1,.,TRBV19,TGTGCCAGTAGTATTCTCCAGGCGAGCTCCTACAATGAGCAGTTCTTC,CASSILQASSYNEQFF
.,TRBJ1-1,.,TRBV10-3,TGTGCCATCAATAGGGGGACTGAAGCTTTCTTT,CAINRGTEAFF
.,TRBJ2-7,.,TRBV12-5,TGTGCTAGTGGTTTGGGCAGGGTAGGCGAGCAGTACTTC,CASGLGRVGEQYF
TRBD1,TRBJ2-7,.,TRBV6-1,TGTGCCAGCAGGACCTACCGGGACAGTCACTACGAGCAGTACTTC,CASRTYRDSHYEQYF
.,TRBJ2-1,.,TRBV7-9,TGTGCCAGCAGCTTTAGCTACAATGAGCAGTTCTTC,CASSFSYNEQFF
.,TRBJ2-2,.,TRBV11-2,TGTGCCAGCAACCTCTTGGGGGGGCTGAACACCGGGGAGCTGTTTTTT,CASNLLGGLNTGELFF
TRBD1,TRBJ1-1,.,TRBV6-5,TGTGCCAGCAGCCGAGGACAGGGAGGGACTGAAGCTTTCTTT,CASSRGQGGTEAFF
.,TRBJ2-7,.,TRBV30,TGTGCCTGGAGGCGGGTCCCCTCCGCGGGGGAGCAGTACTTC,CAWRRVPSAGEQYF
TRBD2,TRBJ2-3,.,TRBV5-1,TGCGCCTCGCGGGAGGGGCCGAGCACAGATACGCAGTATTTT,CASREGPSTDTQYF
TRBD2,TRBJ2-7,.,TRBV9,TGTGCCAGCAGCCCCGAGGGGAGGGCCTACGAGCAGTACTTC,CASSPEGRAYEQYF
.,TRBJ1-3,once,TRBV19,TGTGCCAGTAGTATCTTAAGGACAGCGGATGAAGGAAACACCATATATTTT,CASSILRTADEGNTIYF
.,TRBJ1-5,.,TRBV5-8,TGTGCCAGCAGCTCCGGGACTCAAGGGAGGAGGCAGCCCCAGCATTTT,CASSSGTQGRRQPQHF
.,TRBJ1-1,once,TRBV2,TGTGCCAGTTATGCGGACAGATCCGACACTGAAGCTTTCTTT,CASYADRSDTEAFF
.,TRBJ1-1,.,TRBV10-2,TGCGCCAGCAGGACCGGGACAACTAGAAAGGACACTGAAGCTTTCTTT,CASRTGTTRKDTEAFF
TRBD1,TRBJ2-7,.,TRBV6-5,TGTGCCAGCAGGTCGGACAGGGGAGGCTACGAGCAGTACTTC,CASRSDRGGYEQYF
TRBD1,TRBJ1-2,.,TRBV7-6,TGTGCCAGCAGCTTAGATACAGGGGGCTTTGGCTACACCTTC,CASSLDTGGFGYTF
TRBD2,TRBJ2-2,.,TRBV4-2,TGTGCCAGCAGCCAAGCTTCAGCGGGGGTTTACACCGGGGAGCTGTTTTTT,CASSQASAGVYTGELFF
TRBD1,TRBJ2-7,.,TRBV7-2,TGTGCCAGCAGCTTAACCGGGACAGGGGGCGCATCCTACGAGCAGTACTTC,CASSLTGTGGASYEQYF
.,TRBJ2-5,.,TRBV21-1,TGTGCCAGCAGCAAAGAGACAGGGGGCAAGGACGCCGTAGGGACCCAGTACTTC,CASSKETGGKDAVGTQYF
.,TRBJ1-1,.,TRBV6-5,TGTGCCAGCAGTGAAGCACGGAACACTGAAGCTTTCTTT,CASSEARNTEAFF
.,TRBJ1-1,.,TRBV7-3,TGTGCCAGCAGCTTCGGACAGACCACTGAAGCTTTCTTT,CASSFGQTTEAFF